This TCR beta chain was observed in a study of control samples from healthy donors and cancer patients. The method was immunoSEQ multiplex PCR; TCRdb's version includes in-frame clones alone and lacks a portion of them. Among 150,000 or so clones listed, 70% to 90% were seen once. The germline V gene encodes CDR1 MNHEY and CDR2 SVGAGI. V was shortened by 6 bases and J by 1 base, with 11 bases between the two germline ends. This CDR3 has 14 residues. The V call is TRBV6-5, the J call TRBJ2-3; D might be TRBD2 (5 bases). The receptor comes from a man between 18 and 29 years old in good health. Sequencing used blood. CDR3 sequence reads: CASRPGLGTDTQYF. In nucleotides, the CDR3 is TGTGCCAGCAGGCCCGGACTCGGCACAGATACGCAGTATTTT.